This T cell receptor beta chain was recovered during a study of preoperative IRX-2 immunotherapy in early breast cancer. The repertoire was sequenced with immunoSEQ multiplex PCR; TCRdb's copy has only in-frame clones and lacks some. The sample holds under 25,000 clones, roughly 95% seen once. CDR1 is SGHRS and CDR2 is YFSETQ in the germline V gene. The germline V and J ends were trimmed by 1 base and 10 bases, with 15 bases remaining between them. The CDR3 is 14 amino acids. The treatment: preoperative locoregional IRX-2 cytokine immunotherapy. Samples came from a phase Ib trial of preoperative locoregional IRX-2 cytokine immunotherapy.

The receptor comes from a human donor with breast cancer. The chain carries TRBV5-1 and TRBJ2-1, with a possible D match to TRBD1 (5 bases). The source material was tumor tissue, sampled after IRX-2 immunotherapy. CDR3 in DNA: TGCGCCAGCAGCTTGAGCGCCCCTCAGGGAGAGCAGTTCTTC. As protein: CASSLSAPQGEQFF.